A single count supports the clone carrying this T cell receptor (beta chain). Its antigen is currently unknown. Trimming removed 4 bases at V and 3 bases at J, with 24 bases between. The germline V gene has CDR1 LGHDT and CDR2 YNNKEL (reference sequence). CDR3 length: 19 amino acids. Measured with immunoSEQ multiplex PCR; TCRdb has only the in-frame clones, and not every one. In the table there are 55,000 to 70,000 clones, 88% of which are singletons. This sample is drawn from a study of T cell responses to AZD1222 COVID-19 vaccine. Study conclusions and caveats: Seropositivity was recorded at baseline in only six AZD1222 recipients. Close to half of all spike-specific TCRs reportedly target regions of the variants that are unmutated. White British people made up most donors, females outnumbered males, and clonal diversity was possibly underestimated. The CD4 TCRs associated with vaccination extended across spike and predominated at 160-218 and 743-854.

Here the sequenced sample was peripheral blood, taken on day 0 of AZD1222 vaccination. This sequence was found in an adult in good health. The genes are TRBV3-1 (or the pseudogene TRBV3-2) and TRBJ1-4, with unresolved D. CDR3 nucleotide sequence: TGTGCCAGCAGCCCCCATTTCCGGGATCTCCGCGCGGCTAATGAAAAACTGTTTTTT. Translation gives CASSPHFRDLRAANEKLFF.